The 7 T cell receptor beta chains presented below share a single source sample, sequenced in a study of blood T cell repertoires in COVID-19. The data were produced by immunoSEQ multiplex PCR, yet TCRdb's version contains in-frame clones alone and is incomplete. The sample has approximately 74,000 clones, roughly 81% seen once. The material sequenced was peripheral blood. The receptors stem from a man in his 70s with acute or convalescent COVID-19.

The rearrangement joins TRBV12-3 or TRBV12-4 to TRBJ1-2; no firm D call. The CDR3 consists of 13 residues. V was trimmed by 5 bases and J by 8 bases, leaving 15 bases between them. CDR3 sequence (DNA): TGTGCCAGCAGTCATGAACGACGGGGAGGCTACACCTTC. Translation gives CASSHERRGGYTF.

This clone was seen only a few times. The J gene is TRBJ1-2, the V gene TRBV7-9, with 8 positions matching TRBD1. V lost 4 bases, J lost 4 bases, and 8 bases stayed unmatched. This CDR3 comprises 15 residues. The germline gives CDR1 SEHNR, CDR2 FQNEAQ (reference sequence). CDR3 in amino acids: CASSYPGQDVYGYTF. In DNA, the CDR3 is TGTGCCAGCAGCTACCCGGGACAGGATGTCTATGGCTACACCTTC.

CDR3 nucleotide sequence: TGTGCCAGCACCCGCAGGGAAGAGCCTGGAAACACCATATATTTT. Amino acid sequence: CASTRREEPGNTIYF. The rearrangement uses TRBV11-2 and TRBJ1-3; possible D gene TRBD1, 5 bases. CDR1 and CDR2 from the germline V gene are SGHAT and FQNNGV. Trimming removed 7 bases at V and 2 bases at J, with 15 bases between. This CDR3 has 15 amino acids.

The chain links TRBV3-1 (or the pseudogene TRBV3-2) to TRBJ2-5, with unresolved D. Trimming left V 1 base short and J 4 bases short, with 10 bases between. Germline CDR1 LGHDT, CDR2 YNNKEL (reference sequence). This CDR3 is built from 14 residues. The CDR3 nucleotides read TGTGCCAGCAGCCAAGGATCCCCGGGAGAGACCCAGTACTTC. Its protein is CASSQGSPGETQYF.

The V gene is TRBV27, the J gene TRBJ2-7, with 14 bases that match TRBD2. This CDR3 has 18 amino acids. CDR1 MNHEY and CDR2 SMNVEV come from the germline V gene (reference sequence). After removal of 2 bases from V and 2 bases from J, the junction contained 8 bases not matched to a gene. The CDR3 loop is CASSLRGLAGVRAYEQYF. CDR3 nucleotides: TGTGCCAGCAGTTTACGGGGACTAGCGGGGGTCCGAGCCTACGAGCAGTACTTC.

The V call is TRBV28, the J call TRBJ2-3; the match to TRBD2 covers 10 bases. Germline CDR1 is MDHEN and CDR2 is SYDVKM. V shed 5 bases and J 2 bases; nucleotides not matched to a gene: 4. The CDR3 spans 15 residues. DNA for the CDR3: TGTGCCAGCAGTAAAGGACTAGCGGACACAGATACGCAGTATTTT. It yields the protein CASSKGLADTDTQYF.

This chain's CDR3 is CASTKRQGATYNSPLHF. The CDR3 coding sequence is TGTGCCAGCACCAAACGACAGGGGGCAACCTATAATTCACCCCTCCACTTT. The V call is TRBV28, the J call TRBJ1-6; the match to TRBD1 covers 10 bases. V lost 7 bases, J lost 2 bases, and 8 bases stayed unmatched. The CDR3 spans 17 residues. Germline CDR1 MDHEN, CDR2 SYDVKM.